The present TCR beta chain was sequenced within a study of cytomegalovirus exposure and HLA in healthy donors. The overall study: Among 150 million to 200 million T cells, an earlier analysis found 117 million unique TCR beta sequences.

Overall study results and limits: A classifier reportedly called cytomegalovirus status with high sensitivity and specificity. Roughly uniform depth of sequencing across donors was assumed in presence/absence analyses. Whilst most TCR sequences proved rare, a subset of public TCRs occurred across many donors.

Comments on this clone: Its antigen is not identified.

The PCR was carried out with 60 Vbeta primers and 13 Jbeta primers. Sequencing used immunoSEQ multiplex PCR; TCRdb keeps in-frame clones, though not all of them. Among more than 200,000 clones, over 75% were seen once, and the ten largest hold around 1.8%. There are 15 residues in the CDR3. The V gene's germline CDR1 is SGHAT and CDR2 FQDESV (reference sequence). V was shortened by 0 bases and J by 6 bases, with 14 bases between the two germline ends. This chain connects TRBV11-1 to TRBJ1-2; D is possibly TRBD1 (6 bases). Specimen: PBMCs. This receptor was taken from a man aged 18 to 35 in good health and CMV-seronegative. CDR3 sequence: CASSLASSGVDGYTF. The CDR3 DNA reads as TGTGCCAGCAGCTTAGCGTCTTCAGGGGTCGATGGCTACACCTTC.